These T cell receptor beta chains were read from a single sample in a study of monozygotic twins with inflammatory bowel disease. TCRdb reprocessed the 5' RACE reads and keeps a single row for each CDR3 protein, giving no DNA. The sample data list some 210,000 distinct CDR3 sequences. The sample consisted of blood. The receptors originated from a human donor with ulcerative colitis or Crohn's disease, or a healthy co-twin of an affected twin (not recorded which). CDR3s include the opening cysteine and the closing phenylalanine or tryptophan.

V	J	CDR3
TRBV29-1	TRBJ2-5	CSVATSGETQYF
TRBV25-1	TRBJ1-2	CASSAQEIYGYTF
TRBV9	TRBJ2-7	CASSTRQGAYEQYF
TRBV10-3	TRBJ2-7	CAIGPGGYEQYF
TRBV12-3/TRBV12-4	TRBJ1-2	CASSFGTGSNYGYTF
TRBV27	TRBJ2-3	CASSFLGDTDTQYF
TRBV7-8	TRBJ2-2	CASGGTGAFGELFF
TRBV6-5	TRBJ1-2	CASSYQDREGYTF
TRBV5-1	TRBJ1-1	CASSLTGAMNTEAFF
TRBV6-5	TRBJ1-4	CASSYLNPGAYEKLFF
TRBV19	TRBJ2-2	CASSGSISNTGELFF
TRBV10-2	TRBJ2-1	CASSDGQGEFF
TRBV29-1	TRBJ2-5	CSVGWRLEAQETQYF
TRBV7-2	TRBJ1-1	CASSQGTLNTEAFF
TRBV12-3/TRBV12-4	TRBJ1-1	CASSSPRGNTEAFF
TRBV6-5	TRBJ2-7	CASSSPGQVPYEQYF
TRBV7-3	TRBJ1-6	CASSLTSTTYSPLHF
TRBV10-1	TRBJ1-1	CASSATGLNTEAFF
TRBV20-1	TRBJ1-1	CSARDGQDYTEAFF
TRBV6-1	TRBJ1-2	CATAPDRAVYGYTF
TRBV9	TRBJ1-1	CASSVATATTEAFF
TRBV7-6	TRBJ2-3	CASSLVPAGDTQYF
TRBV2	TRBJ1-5	CASSEGPKGNQPQHF
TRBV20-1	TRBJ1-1	CSALGREGTEAFF